The 21 T cell receptor beta chains in this list originate from one sample, sequenced in a study of regulatory T cells in long-lasting Graves disease. The TCR beta library used iRepertoire HTBI primers with Arm-PCR amplification of CDR3. TCRdb passed the multiplex PCR reads through MiXCR, listing each CDR3 protein once. In the table there are approximately 470,000 distinct CDR3 sequences, around 21% of which are singletons. The time point denotes: persistent/refractory GD, antithyroid drugs over 5 years with positive TRAb. With RNA extracted from PBMCs as input, the TCR library was made. Material: peripheral blood mononuclear cells (PBMCs), obtained when the disease was refractory, from a patient treated with antithyroid drugs. All receptors come from a female donor with Graves disease.

This clonotype was seen at least ten times. The rearrangement links TRBV5-1 to TRBJ1-6; D call uncertain. Trimming stripped 1 base from V and 7 bases from J, with 9 bases between. From germline, CDR1 is SGHRS and CDR2 YFSETQ. This CDR3 comprises 14 residues. Written as DNA, the CDR3 is TGCGCCAGCAGCTTGACCCTTCCGAATTCACCCCTCCACTTT. Protein: CASSLTLPNSPLHF.

This clonotype occurred many times. This chain joins TRBV2 and TRBJ2-2, with D possibly being TRBD1 (7 bases). The CDR3 contains 11 residues. V was clipped by 10 bases and J by 6 bases, with 9 bases between them. Germline assignment: CDR1 SNHLY and CDR2 FYNNEI. In DNA form, the CDR3 reads TGTGCCACAGGGGGGCCCGGGGAGCTGTTTTTT. It encodes CATGGPGELFF.

This chain links TRBV5-1 with TRBJ2-2; D may match TRBD1 or TRBD2 (5 bases each). Germline V gives CDR1 SGHRS, CDR2 YFSETQ. Trimming left V 0 bases short and J 6 bases short, with 9 bases between. The CDR3 spans 14 residues. The CDR3 DNA reads TGCGCCAGCAGCTTGGGGGGACGACCCGGGGAGCTGTTTTTT. Amino acids: CASSLGGRPGELFF.

Turning to this clonotype: One junction end disagrees with the germline gene, perhaps due to a read error. The chain employs TRBV15 and TRBJ1-2; tentative D call: TRBD1 (6 bases). Germline V gives CDR1 LNHNV, CDR2 YYDKDF (reference sequence). The CDR3 totals 12 residues. Written as DNA, the CDR3 is TGTGCCACCCGCAGAAGGACAGATGGCTACACCTTC. Protein: CATRRRTDGYTF.

The chain links TRBV7-9 to TRBJ2-5; possible D gene TRBD2, 7 bases. The CDR3 is made up of 15 amino acids. Trimming took off 3 bases at V and 5 bases at J, with 16 bases between the two ends. Germline loops: CDR1 SEHNR, CDR2 FQNEAQ (reference sequence). CDR3 in amino acids: CASSFPRGALETQYF. Written as DNA, the CDR3 is TGTGCCAGCAGCTTCCCACGGGGGGCCCTGGAGACCCAGTACTTC.

The chain employs TRBV6-2 or TRBV6-3 and TRBJ2-2, with TRBD2 matching 7 bases. This CDR3 contains 15 residues. The V segment lost 8 bases and the J segment 5 bases; nucleotides outside the gene matches: 11. Per germline, CDR1 MNHEY and CDR2 SVGEGT. The CDR3 protein is CASGEGGPGTGELFF. CDR3 coding DNA: TGTGCCAGCGGGGAGGGAGGGCCAGGAACCGGGGAGCTGTTTTTT.

Concerning this clonotype: With a much larger clone just one base away, this may be a read error. This sequence joins TRBV30 and TRBJ2-7, with D perhaps TRBD2 (6 bases). V dropped 5 bases and J dropped 2 bases, with 10 bases sitting between them. The CDR3 spans 12 residues. Germline V CDR1 and CDR2: GTSNPN, SVGIG (reference sequence). The CDR3 nucleotides are TGTGCCTGGGCGGGACTCGCCTACGAGCAGTACTTC. Protein: CAWAGLAYEQYF.

This clonotype was observed a few times. V usage is TRBV20-1 and J usage is TRBJ2-7, with D perhaps matching TRBD2 (6 bases). Deletions cut 5 bases from V and 2 bases from J, with 13 bases between. The CDR3 consists of 13 residues. Germline-derived CDR1 and CDR2 are DFQATT and SNEGSKA (reference sequence). The CDR3 loop is CSAQHPGAYEQYF. In nucleotides, the CDR3 is TGCAGTGCTCAACACCCGGGAGCCTACGAGCAGTACTTC.

The chain couples TRBV6-1 to TRBJ1-5; D is undetermined. The CDR3 extends over 15 amino acids. V lost 6 bases to trimming and J lost 0 bases, with 12 bases between them. CDR1 is MNHNS, CDR2 SASEGT, per germline. The CDR3, as DNA: TGTGCCAGCAGGCCCAGCTTCTATAGCAATCAGCCCCAGCATTTT. This sequence encodes CASRPSFYSNQPQHF.

In its sample, this clonotype was seen a few times. The V gene is TRBV4-2, the J gene TRBJ2-7, with 11 bases aligning to TRBD2. Germline lookup yields CDR1 LGHNA and CDR2 YNFKEQ. This CDR3 contains 17 residues. Trimming took 2 bases from V and 7 from J; bases not matched to a gene: 13. CDR3: CASSQTAGTSGLEEQYF. The CDR3 bases are TGTGCCAGCAGCCAAACTGCCGGGACTAGCGGCCTTGAGGAGCAGTACTTC.

For this clonotype: This could be a read error, since a much larger clone is one nucleotide away. The CDR3 does not end in the conserved phenylalanine or tryptophan, so this is likely a read error. The CDR3 bases are TGTGCCAGCACCCCCATAGGGGGCAGTCAGCCCCAGCATCTT. Translated: CASTPIGGSQPQHL. The chain combines TRBV28 with TRBJ1-5, with 7 bases fitting TRBD1. V lost 7 bases and J lost 6; bases outside the gene matches: 9. The CDR3 is made up of 14 amino acids. CDR1 is MDHEN, CDR2 SYDVKM, per germline.

Here the CDR3 DNA reads TGCAGTGCTAGAGATCGCCTAGCGGGAAGCTACGAGCAGTACTTC. Translated, it gives CSARDRLAGSYEQYF. The V gene is TRBV20-1, the J gene TRBJ2-7; 9 bases fit TRBD2. The trim removed 0 bases at V and 3 bases at J, leaving 6 bases unmatched. The CDR3 consists of 15 residues. Germline CDR1 DFQATT, CDR2 SNEGSKA (reference sequence).

In regard to this clonotype: A much larger clone differs from this one at a single base, so this may be a read error. V is TRBV10-2 and J is TRBJ2-4; 7 bases are shared with TRBD2. The CDR3 extends over 14 amino acids. The germline V gene encodes CDR1 WSHSY and CDR2 SAAADI. Here the CDR3 DNA reads TGCGCCAGCGGTGAGGCGGGAGAGAAGGACATTCAGTACTTC. Translated, it gives CASGEAGEKDIQYF.

In this sample, this clonotype turned up many times. The chain couples TRBV20-1 to TRBJ2-7; D tentatively fits TRBD1 or TRBD2 (6 bases each). The CDR3 is made up of 14 amino acids. V shed 1 base and J shed 3 bases, with 13 bases lying between them. Germline loops: CDR1 DFQATT, CDR2 SNEGSKA (reference sequence). The CDR3, as DNA: TGCAGTGCTAGAGCGGCGAGGGGGGTCTACGAGCAGTACTTC. As protein: CSARAARGVYEQYF.

The gene calls are TRBV6-1 and TRBJ2-2; D might be TRBD2 (5 bases). Germline V gene data show CDR1 as MNHNS and CDR2 as SASEGT. Trimming removed 5 bases at V and 1 base at J, with 11 bases between. This CDR3 has 15 amino acids. The CDR3 loop reads CASSPRERNTGELFF. DNA for the CDR3: TGTGCCAGCAGTCCCCGGGAACGGAACACCGGGGAGCTGTTTTTT.

The chain couples TRBV9 to TRBJ2-7; 9 positions match TRBD2. Germline CDR1 is SGDLS and CDR2 is YYNGEE. This CDR3 contains 14 residues. The V gene end was trimmed by 1 base and the J gene end by 5 bases; junction bases not matched to a gene: 4. CDR3: CASSVTLAGDEQYF. The CDR3 bases are TGTGCCAGCAGCGTAACTTTAGCGGGAGACGAGCAGTACTTC.

In DNA form, the CDR3 reads TGCGCCAGCAGCTTGTACAGGGGGAACACTGAAGCTTTCTTT. Protein product: CASSLYRGNTEAFF. The rearrangement uses TRBV5-1 and TRBJ1-1; 7 bases align to TRBD1. CDR1 and CDR2 (germline): SGHRS, YFSETQ. The trim removed 1 base at V and 1 base at J, leaving 1 base unmatched. The CDR3 consists of 14 residues. Together with reference TRBV5-1 and TRBJ1-1, the CDR3 gives the full variable domain: KAGVTQTPRYLIKTRGQQVTLSCSPISGHRSVSWYQQTPGQGLQFLFEYFSETQRNKGNFPGRFSGRQFSNSRSEMNVSTLELGDSALYLCASSLYRGNTEAFFGQGTRLTVV.

This clonotype was detected many times. The chain recombines TRBV12-3 or TRBV12-4 with TRBJ2-2; the match to TRBD2 covers 8 bases. This CDR3 comprises 17 residues. Losses at the gene ends were 2 bases for V and 5 bases for J; bases not matched to a gene: 10. The CDR3 is CASSLRVAGSGTGELFF. The DNA for the CDR3 is TGTGCCAGCAGTTTACGGGTAGCGGGAAGCGGTACCGGGGAGCTGTTTTTT.

The V and J genes are TRBV4-3 and TRBJ1-1; D uncertain. This CDR3 is built from 13 residues. Germline V gene lookup returns CDR1 LGHNA and CDR2 YSLEER. The V gene lost 4 bases and the J gene lost 7 bases, with 13 bases spanning the gap. CDR3 amino acids: CASSRTSTIEAFF. The CDR3 DNA follows: TGCGCCAGCAGCCGAACTAGTACCATTGAAGCTTTCTTT.

This clonotype showed up many times. The chain uses TRBV6-1 and TRBJ2-7; TRBD2 aligns across 12 bases. The J segment lost 2 bases and the V segment lost 5 bases, leaving 7 bases of the junction unmatched. The CDR3 loop spans 16 amino acids. CDR1 and CDR2 (germline): MNHNS, SASEGT. The CDR3 here is CASSLRLAGDTYEQYF. In DNA form, the CDR3 reads TGTGCCAGCAGTCTCAGACTAGCGGGGGATACCTACGAGCAGTACTTC.

This clonotype was seen repeatedly, ten times or more. J is TRBJ2-7 and V is TRBV10-3, with D hard to call. The germline CDR1 and CDR2 sequences are ENHRY and SYGVKD. CDR3 length equals 11 residues. Between the trimmed V and J ends, which lost 8 bases and 0 bases, there was a span of 5 bases. The CDR3 DNA is TGTGCCATCCAGGACTCCTACGAGCAGTACTTC. This translates into CAIQDSYEQYF.